Below are 8 T cell receptor beta chains sequenced from a single sample in a study of cytomegalovirus exposure and HLA in healthy donors. 13 Jbeta primers and 60 Vbeta primers were used for the PCR. TCRdb's table, derived via immunoSEQ multiplex PCR, lists solely in-frame clones and lacks some. This listing includes about 210,000 clones. The sequenced sample was PBMCs. The receptors come from a woman aged 30 to 39 in good health and CMV-seropositive.

The chain joins TRBV11-2 to TRBJ1-2; D gene uncertain. The CDR3 covers 17 residues. Trimming shortened V by 2 bases and J by 1 base, and 17 bases separated the two germline ends. Looked up from germline, CDR1 is SGHAT and CDR2 is FQNNGV. This chain's CDR3 is CASSLSLNPGFNYGYTF. CDR3 nucleotides: TGTGCCAGCAGCTTAAGTTTGAACCCGGGGTTTAACTATGGCTACACCTTC.

This rearrangement joins TRBV6-5 to TRBJ2-1; D is possibly TRBD2 (5 bases). Germline loops: CDR1 MNHEY, CDR2 SVGAGI. V dropped 6 bases and J dropped 3 bases, with 12 bases sitting between them. The CDR3 spans 14 residues. The CDR3 DNA reads as TGTGCCAGCAGAAGGTCAGGACTCTACAATGAGCAGTTCTTC. Amino acids: CASRRSGLYNEQFF.

J is TRBJ1-4 and V is TRBV27, with D possibly being TRBD1 (6 bases). Germline CDR1 reads MNHEY; CDR2 reads SMNVEV (reference sequence). This CDR3 has 16 residues. Trimming removed 3 bases from V and 5 bases from J, with 16 bases in between. CDR3 coding DNA: TGTGCCAGCAGTTTCTCGCGGTCGGACAGAAATGAAAAACTGTTTTTT. It yields the protein CASSFSRSDRNEKLFF.

This chain uses TRBV19 with TRBJ2-5; D ambiguous. CDR3 size: 14 residues. Looked up from germline, CDR1 is LNHDA and CDR2 is SQIVND (reference sequence). V was clipped by 5 bases and J by 4 bases, with 14 bases between them. CDR3 sequence: CASSGEVFRETQYF. The CDR3 nucleotides are TGTGCCAGTAGTGGCGAGGTGTTCCGAGAGACCCAGTACTTC.

CDR3 DNA sequence: TGCGCCAGCAGCCCGGGGGAAAACACTGAAGCTTTCTTT. It translates to CASSPGENTEAFF. The chain joins TRBV5-1 to TRBJ1-1; D is perhaps TRBD1 (5 bases). Trimming shortened V by 4 bases and J by 2 bases, and 9 bases separated the two germline ends. Per the germline V gene, CDR1 is SGHRS and CDR2 is YFSETQ. The CDR3 consists of 13 residues.

The rearrangement links TRBV7-8 to TRBJ2-1; the D gene is possibly TRBD2 (5 bases). This CDR3 spans 16 amino acids. Germline assignment: CDR1 SGHVS and CDR2 FQNEAQ. Deletions cut 5 bases from V and 2 bases from J, with 16 bases between. Written as DNA, the CDR3 is TGTGCCAGCAGCGGAGCCGCGGGCACCACCTACAATGAGCAGTTCTTC. Amino acid sequence: CASSGAAGTTYNEQFF.

This rearrangement joins TRBV28 to TRBJ2-2, with a tentative D call TRBD1 (6 bases). Germline CDR1 and CDR2: MDHEN and SYDVKM. There are 16 residues in the CDR3. Trimming shortened V by 1 base and J by 2 bases, and 11 bases separated the two germline ends. The CDR3 reads CASSLYSGTNTGELFF. CDR3 in DNA: TGTGCCAGCAGTTTATACTCCGGGACAAACACCGGGGAGCTGTTTTTT.

The V call is TRBV7-2, the J call TRBJ1-6; 9 bases are shared with TRBD1. CDR3 length equals 13 residues. The junction had 2 bases not matched to a gene; V was cut back by 5 bases and J by 9 bases. The germline V gene has CDR1 SGHTA and CDR2 FQGNSA. In DNA, the CDR3 is TGTGCCAGCAGCCCGACAGGGGGTTCACCCCTCCACTTT. It codes for CASSPTGGSPLHF.